This T cell receptor beta chain was found in a study of blood T cell repertoires in COVID-19. Study details: COVID-19 samples from acute and convalescent phases originated in the United States, Italy and Spain.

Living in 24 US areas, the participants were between roughly 18 and 90 years of age. Assignments of participants to cohorts depended upon their own reported clinical history. In the original processing: Scientists estimated how many nucleated cells there were by amplifying reference gene primers. The protocol was immunoSEQ multiplex PCR, while the TCRdb copy is restricted to in-frame clones and leaves out a portion. V and J calls plus clone size are reproduced from that table; the DNA served to infer D and trimming. This table holds hundreds of thousands of clones, under 90% found once. Germline values: CDR1 GTSNPN, CDR2 SVGIG (reference sequence). The CDR3 extends over 14 amino acids. V was shortened by 5 bases and J by 5 bases, with 18 bases between the two germline ends.

The chain employs TRBV30 and TRBJ1-1, with D possibly TRBD1 on 5 matching bases. Material for sequencing was PBMCs or T cells enriched from blood (not recorded which). The TCR comes from a man aged 35 to 55 who had recovered from COVID-19. The CDR3 DNA reads TGTGCCTGGGTGGAGGTGGGGGGGATGACTGAAGCTTTCTTT. This codes for CAWVEVGGMTEAFF.